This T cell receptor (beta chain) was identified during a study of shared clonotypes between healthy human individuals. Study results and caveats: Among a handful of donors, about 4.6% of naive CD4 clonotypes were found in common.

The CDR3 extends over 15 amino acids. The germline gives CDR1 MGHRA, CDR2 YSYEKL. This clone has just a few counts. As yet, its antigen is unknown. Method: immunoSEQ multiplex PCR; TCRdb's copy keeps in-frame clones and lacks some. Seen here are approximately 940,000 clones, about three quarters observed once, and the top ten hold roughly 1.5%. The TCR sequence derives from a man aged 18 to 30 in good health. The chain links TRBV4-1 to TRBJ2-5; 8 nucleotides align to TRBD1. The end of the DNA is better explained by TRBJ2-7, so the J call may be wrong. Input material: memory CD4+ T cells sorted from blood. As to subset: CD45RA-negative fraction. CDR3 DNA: TGCGCCAGCAGCCAAGCTGAGACAGGGGCCTACGAGCAGTACTTC. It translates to CASSQAETGAYEQYF.